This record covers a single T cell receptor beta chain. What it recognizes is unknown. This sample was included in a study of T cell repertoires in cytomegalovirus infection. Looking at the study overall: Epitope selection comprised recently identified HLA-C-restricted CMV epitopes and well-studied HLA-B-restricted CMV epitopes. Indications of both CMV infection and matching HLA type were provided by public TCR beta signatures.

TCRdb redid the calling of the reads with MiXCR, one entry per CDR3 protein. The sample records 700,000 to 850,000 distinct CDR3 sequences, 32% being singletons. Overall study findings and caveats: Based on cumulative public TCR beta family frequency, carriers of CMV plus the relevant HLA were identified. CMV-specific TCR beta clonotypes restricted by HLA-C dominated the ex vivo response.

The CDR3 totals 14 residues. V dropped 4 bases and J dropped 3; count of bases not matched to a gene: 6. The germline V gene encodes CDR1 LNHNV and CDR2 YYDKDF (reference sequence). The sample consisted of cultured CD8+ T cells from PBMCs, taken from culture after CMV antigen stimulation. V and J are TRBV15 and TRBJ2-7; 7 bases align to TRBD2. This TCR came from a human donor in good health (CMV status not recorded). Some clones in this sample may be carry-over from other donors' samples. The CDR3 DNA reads TGTGCCACCAGCACCGGGGGGAGCGACTACGAGCAGTACTTC. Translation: CATSTGGSDYEQYF.